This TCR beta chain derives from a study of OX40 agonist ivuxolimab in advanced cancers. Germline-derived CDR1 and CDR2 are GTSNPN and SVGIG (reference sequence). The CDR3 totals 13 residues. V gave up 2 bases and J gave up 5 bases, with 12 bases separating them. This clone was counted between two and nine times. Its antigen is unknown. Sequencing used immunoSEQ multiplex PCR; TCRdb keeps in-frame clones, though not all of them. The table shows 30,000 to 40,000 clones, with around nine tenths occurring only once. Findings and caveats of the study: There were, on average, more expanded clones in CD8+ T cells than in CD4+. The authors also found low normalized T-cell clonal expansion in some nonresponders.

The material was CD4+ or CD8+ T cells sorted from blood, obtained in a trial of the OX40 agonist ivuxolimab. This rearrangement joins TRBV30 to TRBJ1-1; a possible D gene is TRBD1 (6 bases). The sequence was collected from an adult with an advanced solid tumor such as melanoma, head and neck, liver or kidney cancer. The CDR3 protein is CAWSTGRGTEAFF. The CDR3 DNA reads TGTGCCTGGAGTACAGGGAGGGGAACTGAAGCTTTCTTT. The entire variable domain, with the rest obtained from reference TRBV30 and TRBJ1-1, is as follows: SQTIHQWPATLVQPVGSPLSLECTVEGTSNPNLYWYRQAAGRGLQLLFYSVGIGQISSEVPQNLSASRPQDRQFILSSKKLLLSDSGFYLCAWSTGRGTEAFFGQGTRLTVV.